Presented here are 13 T cell receptor beta chains from one specimen sequenced in a study of cytomegalovirus exposure and HLA in healthy donors. PCR primers comprised 60 Vbeta and 13 Jbeta primers. Repertoires were generated with immunoSEQ multiplex PCR, while TCRdb's copy carries only in-frame clones and drops some. The table lists about 160,000 clones. Sequenced material: PBMCs. The receptors here all came from a man aged 30-40 years in good health and CMV-seronegative.

V is TRBV7-2 and J is TRBJ1-1; maybe TRBD1 (6 bases). CDR3 length equals 17 residues. V lost 4 bases and J lost 5, with 23 bases in between. The germline CDR1 and CDR2 sequences are SGHTA and FQGNSA. The DNA of the CDR3 is TGTGCCAGCAGCTCATCTACCTCAGGGGATTTAAGGACTGAAGCTTTCTTT. Its translation: CASSSSTSGDLRTEAFF.

The chain combines TRBV5-1 with TRBJ1-3; D possibly corresponds to TRBD1 (6 bases). This CDR3 is 17 amino acids long. Germline lookup yields CDR1 SGHRS and CDR2 YFSETQ. V was cut by 2 bases and J by 0 bases, with 15 bases left in between. Here the CDR3 reads CASSLGGGSASGNTIYF. The CDR3 nucleotides are TGCGCCAGCAGCTTAGGTGGGGGCAGCGCCTCTGGAAACACCATATATTTT.

The V gene is TRBV18, the J gene TRBJ1-1; D ambiguous. Germline V gene data show CDR1 as KGHSH and CDR2 as LQKENI. The CDR3 is made up of 14 amino acids. V was clipped by 1 base and J by 6 bases, with 12 bases between them. The CDR3 spells CASSPRELTAEAFF. CDR3 bases: TGTGCCAGCTCACCACGGGAGCTGACGGCTGAAGCTTTCTTT.

This rearrangement joins TRBV6-4 to TRBJ2-3, with 7 bases that match TRBD2. This CDR3 spans 14 amino acids. Germline loops: CDR1 MRHNA, CDR2 SNTAGT. Trimming took 3 bases from V and 3 from J; bases not matched to a gene: 3. This chain's CDR3 is CASSEAGATDTQYF. The CDR3 DNA sequence: TGTGCCAGCAGTGAGGCGGGAGCGACAGATACGCAGTATTTT.

V is TRBV11-2 and J is TRBJ1-1; D not certain. V lost 3 bases to trimming and J lost 1 base, with 6 bases between them. This CDR3 contains 13 residues. In germline, CDR1 is SGHAT, CDR2 FQNNGV. The CDR3 loop is CASSLGRNTEAFF. CDR3 DNA sequence: TGTGCCAGCAGCTTGGGCAGGAACACTGAAGCTTTCTTT.

V usage is TRBV7-3 and J usage is TRBJ1-1, with TRBD1 as a possible D gene (5 bases). The germline V gene encodes CDR1 SGHTA and CDR2 FQGTGA. V was trimmed by 1 base and J by 6 bases, leaving 12 bases between them. The CDR3 is made up of 14 amino acids. The CDR3 is CASSLMGGKAEAFF. CDR3 in DNA: TGTGCCAGCAGCTTAATGGGGGGTAAGGCTGAAGCTTTCTTT.

The CDR3 DNA sequence: TGTGCCATCAGTGAGTCGGAGGGAGGGTCCTACGAGCAGTACTTC. This sequence encodes CAISESEGGSYEQYF. The chain joins TRBV10-3 to TRBJ2-7; 7 nucleotides match TRBD2. J lost 1 base, V lost 0 bases, and 3 bases had no gene match. This CDR3 is built from 15 residues. Germline CDR1 ENHRY, CDR2 SYGVKD.

The V call is TRBV11-3, the J call TRBJ2-1, with 7 bases fitting TRBD1. Losses at the gene ends were 2 bases for V and 7 bases for J; bases not matched to a gene: 8. This CDR3 contains 15 residues. The V gene's germline CDR1 is SGHNT and CDR2 YENEEA. The CDR3 DNA follows: TGTGCCAGCAGCTTAATGGCAGGGGGTGGAAATGAGCAGTTCTTC. Translation: CASSLMAGGGNEQFF.

The rearrangement links TRBV7-8 to TRBJ2-7, with D unresolved. CDR1 and CDR2 from the germline V gene are SGHVS and FQNEAQ. Trimming left V 5 bases short and J 3 bases short, with 11 bases between. This CDR3 spans 13 amino acids. The CDR3 protein is CASSPLADYEQYF. DNA of the CDR3: TGTGCCAGCAGCCCTTTGGCGGACTACGAGCAGTACTTC.

The CDR3 sequence: CASSEEGTLLKLFF. CDR3 coding DNA: TGTGCCAGCAGTGAGGAGGGGACCCTACTAAAACTGTTTTTT. The rearrangement links TRBV25-1 to TRBJ1-4, with D maybe TRBD1 (5 bases). The V and J ends lost 3 bases and 10 bases respectively, with 15 bases between them. Germline V gene data show CDR1 as MGHDK and CDR2 as SYGVNS. This CDR3 is 14 amino acids long.

The rearrangement uses TRBV7-2 and TRBJ1-1; 7 positions agree with TRBD1. The junction had 4 bases not matched to a gene; V was cut back by 0 bases and J by 6 bases. CDR3 size: 14 residues. Germline V gene data show CDR1 as SGHTA and CDR2 as FQGNSA. DNA of the CDR3: TGTGCCAGCAGCTTAGCCGGGACAGCATCTGAAGCTTTCTTT. Its translation is CASSLAGTASEAFF.

The V and J genes are TRBV5-1 and TRBJ1-3; the D gene is possibly TRBD1 (5 bases). Germline V lookup: CDR1 SGHRS, CDR2 YFSETQ. The CDR3 runs 15 residues. Trimming took 4 bases from V and 4 from J, leaving 15 bases between them. Here the CDR3 reads CASSVQGGGGNTIYF. In DNA form, the CDR3 reads TGCGCCAGCAGCGTTCAGGGAGGCGGCGGAAACACCATATATTTT.

The V call is TRBV28, the J call TRBJ2-7; 7 nucleotides align to TRBD2. This CDR3 comprises 15 residues. Losses at the gene ends were 6 bases for V and 0 bases for J; bases not matched to a gene: 8. CDR1 is MDHEN and CDR2 is SYDVKM in the germline V gene. The CDR3, as DNA: TGTGCCAGCAGCCGCACGGGCGGGAGCTCCTACGAGCAGTACTTC. Translation: CASSRTGGSSYEQYF.